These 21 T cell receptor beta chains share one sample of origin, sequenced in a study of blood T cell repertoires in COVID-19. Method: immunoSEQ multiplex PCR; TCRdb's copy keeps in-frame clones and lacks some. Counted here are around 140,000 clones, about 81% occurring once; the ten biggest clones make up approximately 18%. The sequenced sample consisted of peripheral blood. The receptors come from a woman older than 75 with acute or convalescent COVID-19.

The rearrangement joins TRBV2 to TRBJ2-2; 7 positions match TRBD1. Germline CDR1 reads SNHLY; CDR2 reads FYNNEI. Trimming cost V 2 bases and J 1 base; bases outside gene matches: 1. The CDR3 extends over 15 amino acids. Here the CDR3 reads CASSERQGNTGELFF. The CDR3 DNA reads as TGTGCCAGCAGTGAACGACAGGGGAACACCGGGGAGCTGTTTTTT. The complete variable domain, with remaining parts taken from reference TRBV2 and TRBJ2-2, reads EPEVTQTPSHQVTQMGQEVILRCVPISNHLYFYWYRQILGQKVEFLVSFYNNEISEKSEIFDDQFSVERPDGSNFTLKIRSTKLEDSAMYFCASSERQGNTGELFFGEGSRLTVL.

This CDR3 is CASSLEQGGRYGYTF. The CDR3 region has the DNA TGTGCCAGCAGCTTAGAACAGGGTGGTCGGTATGGCTACACCTTC. The V and J genes are TRBV7-9 and TRBJ1-2; D possibly corresponds to TRBD1 (6 bases). CDR3 size: 15 residues. V lost 1 base, J lost 5 bases, and 14 bases lay in between. CDR1 is SEHNR and CDR2 is FQNEAQ in the germline V gene (reference sequence). Full variable domain (remainder filled in from reference TRBV7-9 and TRBJ1-2): DTGVSQNPRHKITKRGQNVTFRCDPISEHNRLYWYRQTLGQGPEFLTYFQNEAQLEKSRLLSDRFSAERPKGSFSTLEIQRTEQGDSAMYLCASSLEQGGRYGYTFGSGTRLTVV.

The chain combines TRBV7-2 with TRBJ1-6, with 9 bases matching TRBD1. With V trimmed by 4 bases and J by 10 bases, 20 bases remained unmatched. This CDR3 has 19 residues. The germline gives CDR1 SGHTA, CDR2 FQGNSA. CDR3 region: CASSSKIGRDRVGNSPLHF. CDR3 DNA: TGTGCCAGCAGCTCAAAGATCGGTCGGGACAGGGTGGGTAACTCACCCCTCCACTTT.

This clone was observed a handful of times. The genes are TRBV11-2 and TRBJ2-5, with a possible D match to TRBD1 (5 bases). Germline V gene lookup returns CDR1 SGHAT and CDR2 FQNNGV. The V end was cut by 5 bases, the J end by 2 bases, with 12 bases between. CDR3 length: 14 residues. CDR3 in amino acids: CASSLRTRQETQYF. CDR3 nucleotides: TGTGCCAGCAGCCTACGGACACGGCAAGAGACCCAGTACTTC. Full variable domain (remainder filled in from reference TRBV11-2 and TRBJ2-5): EAGVAQSPRYKIIEKRQSVAFWCNPISGHATLYWYQQILGQGPKLLIQFQNNGVVDDSQLPKDRFSAERLKGVDSTLKIQPAKLEDSAVYLCASSLRTRQETQYFGPGTRLLVL.

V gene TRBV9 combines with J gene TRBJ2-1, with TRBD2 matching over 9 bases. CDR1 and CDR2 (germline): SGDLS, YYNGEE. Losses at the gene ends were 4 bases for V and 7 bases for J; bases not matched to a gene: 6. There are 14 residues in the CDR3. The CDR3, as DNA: TGTGCCAGCAGCCCACTAGCGGGCGGGAATGAGCAGTTCTTC. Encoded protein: CASSPLAGGNEQFF.

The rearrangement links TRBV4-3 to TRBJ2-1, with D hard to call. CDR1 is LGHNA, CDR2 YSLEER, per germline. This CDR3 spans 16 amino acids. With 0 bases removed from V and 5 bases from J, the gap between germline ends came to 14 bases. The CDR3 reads CASSQDGSGGHNEQFF. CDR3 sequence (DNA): TGCGCCAGCAGCCAAGATGGGTCTGGCGGCCACAATGAGCAGTTCTTC.

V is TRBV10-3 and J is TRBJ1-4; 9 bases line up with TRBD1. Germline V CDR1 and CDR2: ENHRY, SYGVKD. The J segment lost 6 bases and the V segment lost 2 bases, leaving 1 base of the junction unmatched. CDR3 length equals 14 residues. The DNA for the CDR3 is TGTGCCATCAGTGAGGGGACAGGGTATGAAAAACTGTTTTTT. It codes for CAISEGTGYEKLFF.

The CDR3 nucleotides are TGTGCCAGCAGCCTACTGGGCCATGAGCAGTACTTC. Residues: CASSLLGHEQYF. This chain links TRBV27 with TRBJ2-7, with D uncertain. Germline V gives CDR1 MNHEY, CDR2 SMNVEV (reference sequence). V was shortened by 6 bases and J by 7 bases, with 13 bases between the two germline ends. The CDR3 covers 12 residues.

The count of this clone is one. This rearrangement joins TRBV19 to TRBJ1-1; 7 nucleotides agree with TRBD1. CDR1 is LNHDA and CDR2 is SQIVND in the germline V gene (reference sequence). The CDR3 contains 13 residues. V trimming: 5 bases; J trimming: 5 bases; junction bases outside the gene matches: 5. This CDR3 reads CASSEGGGTEAFF. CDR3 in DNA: TGTGCCAGTAGTGAAGGGGGCGGGACTGAAGCTTTCTTT.

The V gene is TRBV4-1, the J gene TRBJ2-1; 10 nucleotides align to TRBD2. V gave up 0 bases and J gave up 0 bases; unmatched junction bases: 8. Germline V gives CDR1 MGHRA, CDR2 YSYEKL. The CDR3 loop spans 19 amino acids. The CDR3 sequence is CASSQDMDSGGYSYNEQFF. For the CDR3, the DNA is TGCGCCAGCAGCCAAGATATGGATAGCGGGGGGTACTCCTACAATGAGCAGTTCTTC.

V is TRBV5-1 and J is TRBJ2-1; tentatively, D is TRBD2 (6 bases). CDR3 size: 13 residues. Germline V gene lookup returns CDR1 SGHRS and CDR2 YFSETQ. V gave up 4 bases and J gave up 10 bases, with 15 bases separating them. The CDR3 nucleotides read TGCGCCAGCAGCGTAGGAGGGCCAGACGAGCAGTTCTTC. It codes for CASSVGGPDEQFF. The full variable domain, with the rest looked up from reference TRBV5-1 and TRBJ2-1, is KAGVTQTPRYLIKTRGQQVTLSCSPISGHRSVSWYQQTPGQGLQFLFEYFSETQRNKGNFPGRFSGRQFSNSRSEMNVSTLELGDSALYLCASSVGGPDEQFFGPGTRLTVL.

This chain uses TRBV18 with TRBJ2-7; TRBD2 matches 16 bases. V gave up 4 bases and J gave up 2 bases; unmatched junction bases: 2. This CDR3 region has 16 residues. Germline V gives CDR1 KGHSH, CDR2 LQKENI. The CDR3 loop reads CASSRGTSGRAYEQYF. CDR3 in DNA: TGTGCCAGCTCACGGGGGACTAGCGGGAGGGCCTACGAGCAGTACTTC.

The CDR3 nucleotides read TGTGCCAGTAGAATGGCCCTAGCGGGGCACTACGAGCAGTACTTC. It is translated as CASRMALAGHYEQYF. The chain joins TRBV19 to TRBJ2-7; 9 bases map to TRBD2. Germline CDR1 and CDR2: LNHDA and SQIVND (reference sequence). The CDR3 consists of 15 residues. Trimming removed 6 bases from V and 3 bases from J; junction bases left unmatched: 9. Drawing the rest from reference TRBV19 and TRBJ2-7, the complete variable domain is DGGITQSPKYLFRKEGQNVTLSCEQNLNHDAMYWYRQDPGQGLRLIYYSQIVNDFQKGDIAEGYSVSREKKESFPLTVTSAQKNPTAFYLCASRMALAGHYEQYFGPGTRLTVT.

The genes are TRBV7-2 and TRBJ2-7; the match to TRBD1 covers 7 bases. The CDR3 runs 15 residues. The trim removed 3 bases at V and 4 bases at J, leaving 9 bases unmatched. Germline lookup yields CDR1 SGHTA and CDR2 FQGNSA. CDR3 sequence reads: CASSFLDRVEYEQYF. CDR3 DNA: TGTGCCAGCAGCTTCCTAGACAGGGTGGAATACGAGCAGTACTTC.

CDR3 in DNA: TGTGCCAGCAGCCCGACCCCCACGACTAGCGGGAGGGCCGCTGGGGAGCTGTTTTTT. It encodes CASSPTPTTSGRAAGELFF. The V gene is TRBV7-2, the J gene TRBJ2-2, with 14 bases identical to TRBD2. The V gene's germline CDR1 is SGHTA and CDR2 FQGNSA. The J segment lost 8 bases and the V segment lost 5 bases, leaving 16 bases of the junction unmatched. The CDR3 length is 19 residues.

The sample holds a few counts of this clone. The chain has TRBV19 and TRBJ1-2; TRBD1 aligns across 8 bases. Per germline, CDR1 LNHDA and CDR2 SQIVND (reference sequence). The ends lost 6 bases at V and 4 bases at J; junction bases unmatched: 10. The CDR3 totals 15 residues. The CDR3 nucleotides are TGTGCCAGTAGAAATACAGGGGGAACTTTCTATGGCTACACCTTC. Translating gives CASRNTGGTFYGYTF.

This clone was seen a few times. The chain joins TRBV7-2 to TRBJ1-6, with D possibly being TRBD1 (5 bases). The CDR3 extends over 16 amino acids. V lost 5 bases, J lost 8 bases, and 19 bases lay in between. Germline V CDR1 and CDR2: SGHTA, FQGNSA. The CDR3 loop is CASSIGGGSGYSPLHF. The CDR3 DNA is TGTGCCAGCAGCATTGGTGGGGGGAGTGGATATTCACCCCTCCACTTT.

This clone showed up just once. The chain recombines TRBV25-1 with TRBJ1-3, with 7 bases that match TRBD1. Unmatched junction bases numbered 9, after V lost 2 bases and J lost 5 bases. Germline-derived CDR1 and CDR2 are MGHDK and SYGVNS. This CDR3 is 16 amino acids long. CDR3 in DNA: TGTGCCAGCAGTGAAGGAATAAACAGGGGAAGAAACACCATATATTTT. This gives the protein CASSEGINRGRNTIYF.

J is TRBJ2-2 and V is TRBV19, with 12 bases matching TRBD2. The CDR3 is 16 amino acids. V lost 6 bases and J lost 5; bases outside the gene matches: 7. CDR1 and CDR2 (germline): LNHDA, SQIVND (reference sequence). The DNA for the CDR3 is TGTGCCAGTAGGAAAGGACTAGCGGGGATAACCGGGGAGCTGTTTTTT. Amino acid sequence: CASRKGLAGITGELFF.

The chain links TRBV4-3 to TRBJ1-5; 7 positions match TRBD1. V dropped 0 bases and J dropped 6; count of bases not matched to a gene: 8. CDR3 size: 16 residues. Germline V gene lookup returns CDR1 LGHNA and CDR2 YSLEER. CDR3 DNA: TGCGCCAGCAGCCAAGATTTGACAGGGCGAGGTCAGCCCCAGCATTTT. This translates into CASSQDLTGRGQPQHF.

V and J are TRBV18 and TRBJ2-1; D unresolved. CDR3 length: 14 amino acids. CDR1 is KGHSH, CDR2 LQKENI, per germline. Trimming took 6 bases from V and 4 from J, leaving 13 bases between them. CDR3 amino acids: CASSVLDQYNEQFF. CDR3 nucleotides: TGTGCCAGCTCGGTCCTAGATCAGTACAATGAGCAGTTCTTC.